The 18 T cell receptor beta chains given below trace back to one sample, sequenced in a study of blood T cell repertoires in COVID-19. Some clones are missing from TCRdb's copy, which holds only in-frame ones; the method was immunoSEQ multiplex PCR. The sample consists of some 52,000 clones, under 90% of them appearing once. Sequenced input: peripheral blood. These receptors were taken from a man aged 50 to 60 with acute or convalescent COVID-19.

The J gene is TRBJ1-2, the V gene TRBV21-1; the table calls TRBD1, which could not be checked here. TRBV21-1 constitutes a pseudogene. The CDR3 spans 14 residues. As DNA, the CDR3 is TGTGCCAGCAGCACCCGACAGGGCTTTTATGGCTACACCTTC. This encodes CASSTRQGFYGYTF.

The chain is built from TRBV7-8 and TRBJ1-4; 12 nucleotides agree with TRBD1. V gave up 4 bases and J gave up 2 bases; unmatched junction bases: 5. Germline V gene lookup returns CDR1 SGHVS and CDR2 FQNEAQ. The CDR3 sequence is 17 residues long. In DNA form, the CDR3 reads TGTGCCAGCAGCTCCCGGGACAGGGGGCCCACTAATGAAAAACTGTTTTTT. Residues: CASSSRDRGPTNEKLFF.

This clone turned up a few times. The genes are TRBV3-1 (or the pseudogene TRBV3-2) and TRBJ1-3; TRBD1 is a possible D gene (5 bases). Germline V gene sequence: CDR1 LGHDT, CDR2 YNNKEL (reference sequence). The length of the CDR3 is 15 residues. Deletions cut 4 bases from V and 2 bases from J, with 12 bases between. The CDR3 nucleotides read TGTGCCAGCAGCCTGGGGGGGTCGGCTGGAAACACCATATATTTT. Translating gives CASSLGGSAGNTIYF.

CDR3 in amino acids: CATGTGGSGANVLTF. The CDR3, as DNA: TGTGCCACCGGGACAGGGGGCTCTGGGGCCAACGTCCTGACTTTC. V is TRBV15 and J is TRBJ2-6; TRBD1 aligns across 11 bases. V lost 8 bases, J lost 0 bases, and 0 bases stayed unmatched. CDR3 length: 15 amino acids. Germline assignment: CDR1 LNHNV and CDR2 YYDKDF (reference sequence).

The rearrangement uses TRBV28 and TRBJ2-7; 11 positions agree with TRBD2. Germline CDR1 is MDHEN and CDR2 is SYDVKM. The CDR3 has 15 residues. V lost 4 bases and J lost 3; bases outside the gene matches: 5. Written as DNA, the CDR3 is TGTGCCAGCAGTTCCCCGGGACTAGCGGTCTACGAGCAGTACTTC. Translation: CASSSPGLAVYEQYF.

This rearrangement joins TRBV24-1 to TRBJ2-7, with TRBD1 identical over 9 bases. V lost 5 bases, J lost 3 bases, and 10 bases stayed unmatched. In germline, CDR1 is KGHDR, CDR2 SFDVKD. CDR3 length: 16 residues. The CDR3: CATSGRDRELDYEQYF. In DNA form, the CDR3 reads TGTGCCACCAGTGGCCGGGACAGGGAATTAGACTACGAGCAGTACTTC.

The gene calls are TRBV4-1 and TRBJ2-1; D possibly corresponds to TRBD1 (7 bases). The V end lost 0 bases, the J end lost 3 bases, and 12 bases lay between the germline ends. Per germline, CDR1 MGHRA and CDR2 YSYEKL. This CDR3 contains 16 residues. CDR3 region: CASSQDWRGLYNEQFF. The CDR3 DNA reads TGCGCCAGCAGCCAAGATTGGAGGGGGCTCTACAATGAGCAGTTCTTC.

The V and J genes are TRBV2 and TRBJ2-7; 13 bases agree with TRBD2. In germline, CDR1 is SNHLY, CDR2 FYNNEI. V lost 1 base to trimming and J lost 4 bases; unmatched junction nucleotides: 4. The CDR3 extends over 16 amino acids. The CDR3 protein is CASSEETSGGKYEQYF. CDR3 DNA sequence: TGTGCCAGCAGTGAAGAGACTAGCGGGGGGAAGTACGAGCAGTACTTC.

J is TRBJ2-3 and V is TRBV5-1; 7 nucleotides match TRBD2. This CDR3 contains 16 residues. Trimming took 0 bases from V and 2 from J; bases not matched to a gene: 6. CDR1 is SGHRS and CDR2 is YFSETQ in the germline V gene. CDR3 nucleotides: TGCGCCAGCAGCTTGGAGGGGCGGGGGTACACAGATACGCAGTATTTT. Translation gives CASSLEGRGYTDTQYF. The full variable domain, rest sourced from reference TRBV5-1 and TRBJ2-3, is KAGVTQTPRYLIKTRGQQVTLSCSPISGHRSVSWYQQTPGQGLQFLFEYFSETQRNKGNFPGRFSGRQFSNSRSEMNVSTLELGDSALYLCASSLEGRGYTDTQYFGPGTRLTVL.

The gene calls are TRBV28 and TRBJ1-1, with unresolved D. The CDR3 consists of 9 residues. Trimming stripped 8 bases from V and 6 bases from J, with 4 bases between. Germline V CDR1 and CDR2: MDHEN, SYDVKM. The CDR3 sequence is CASGPEAFF. The CDR3 nucleotides are TGTGCCAGCGGCCCTGAAGCTTTCTTT.

The DNA for the CDR3 is TGCGCCAGCAGCCAAGGGGCGGGATCGGGGGAGCTGTTTTTT. The encoded protein is CASSQGAGSGELFF. This chain links TRBV4-1 with TRBJ2-2; tentative D call: TRBD2 (6 bases). The germline V gene has CDR1 MGHRA and CDR2 YSYEKL. Trimming cost V 1 base and J 8 bases, with 11 bases left between them. This CDR3 comprises 14 residues.

The CDR3 nucleotides are TGTGTTTTTCGACAGGGGGAGATCTACAATGAGCAGTTCTTC. Translated: CVFRQGEIYNEQFF. The J gene is TRBJ2-1, the V gene TRBV28, with TRBD1 identical over 9 bases. CDR3 size: 14 residues. CDR1 is MDHEN, CDR2 SYDVKM, per germline.

This rearrangement joins TRBV19 to TRBJ2-7; 9 bases align to TRBD2. CDR1 and CDR2 (germline): LNHDA, SQIVND (reference sequence). After removal of 5 bases from V and 1 base from J, the junction contained 6 bases not matched to a gene. The CDR3 loop spans 15 amino acids. The CDR3 protein is CASSSSGGRSYEQYF. The CDR3 nucleotides read TGTGCCAGTAGTTCGAGCGGGGGGCGGTCCTACGAGCAGTACTTC.

This sequence joins TRBV2 and TRBJ1-5; possibly TRBD1 for D (6 bases). Trimming took 6 bases from V and 3 from J, leaving 18 bases between them. This CDR3 has 16 amino acids. Germline V CDR1 and CDR2: SNHLY, FYNNEI. This CDR3 reads CASRRTALIINQPQHF. The CDR3 nucleotides are TGTGCCAGCAGAAGGACAGCTCTAATTATCAATCAGCCCCAGCATTTT.

The chain has TRBV6-5 and TRBJ1-6; possibly TRBD1 for D (5 bases). Trimming cost V 2 bases and J 10 bases, with 15 bases left between them. In germline, CDR1 is MNHEY, CDR2 SVGAGI. The CDR3 spans 15 residues. The CDR3 nucleotides read TGTGCCAGCAGTTACCTCCAGGGCCCTAGATCACCCCTCCACTTT. Translation: CASSYLQGPRSPLHF.

The genes are TRBV6-5 and TRBJ2-5; 12 nucleotides agree with TRBD2. This CDR3 has 12 residues. Germline V CDR1 and CDR2: MNHEY, SVGAGI. Unmatched junction bases numbered 1, after V lost 10 bases and J lost 4 bases. CDR3 in DNA: TGTGCCACTAGCGGGAGGGGAGAGACCCAGTACTTC. This sequence encodes CATSGRGETQYF.

The chain combines TRBV7-2 with TRBJ2-1; 7 nucleotides match TRBD2. After removal of 5 bases from V and 7 bases from J, the junction contained 8 bases not matched to a gene. Germline V gene data show CDR1 as SGHTA and CDR2 as FQGNSA. CDR3 length equals 14 residues. Written as DNA, the CDR3 is TGTGCCAGCAGCCCCAGATTTAGCGGGAATGAGCAGTTCTTC. This translates into CASSPRFSGNEQFF.

The chain carries TRBV28 and TRBJ2-1; D remains ambiguous. The CDR3 totals 14 residues. The germline V and J ends were trimmed by 2 bases and 7 bases, with 12 bases remaining between them. CDR1 is MDHEN and CDR2 is SYDVKM in the germline V gene. In DNA form, the CDR3 reads TGTGCCAGCAGTTTAGGCGGCTTTAGGAATGAGCAGTTCTTC. Translation: CASSLGGFRNEQFF.